These 5 T cell receptor beta chains came from one sample sequenced in a study of blood T cell repertoires in COVID-19. Clones were read by immunoSEQ multiplex PCR, and TCRdb kept only the in-frame ones, dropping some. Of under 150,000 clones listed, around four fifths are singletons. The sequenced material came from peripheral blood. Receptors were obtained from a human donor in a cohort sampled during active COVID-19.

This rearrangement joins TRBV11-3 to TRBJ1-2, with TRBD1 identical over 11 bases. The ends lost 5 bases at V and 6 bases at J; junction bases unmatched: 2. The CDR3 extends over 13 amino acids. CDR1 is SGHNT and CDR2 is YENEEA in the germline V gene. In DNA form, the CDR3 reads TGTGCCAGCAGCCAGGGACAGGGGGATGGCTACACCTTC. Protein sequence: CASSQGQGDGYTF. Filled out from reference TRBV11-3 and TRBJ1-2, the complete variable domain reads EAGVVQSPRYKIIEKKQPVAFWCNPISGHNTLYWYLQNLGQGPELLIRYENEEAVDDSQLPKDRFSAERLKGVDSTLKIQPAELGDSAVYLCASSQGQGDGYTFGSGTRLTVV.

The chain couples TRBV5-1 to TRBJ1-3, with 7 bases fitting TRBD1. The CDR3 is 14 residues long. V was pared by 0 bases and J by 4 bases, with 1 base of the junction left unmatched. The germline V gene encodes CDR1 SGHRS and CDR2 YFSETQ. CDR3 coding DNA: TGCGCCAGCAGCTTGGCGGGACAGGGAAACACCATATATTTT. Protein product: CASSLAGQGNTIYF.

The chain combines TRBV10-3 with TRBJ2-1; TRBD1 is a possible D gene (6 bases). Looked up from germline, CDR1 is ENHRY and CDR2 is SYGVKD. Between the trimmed V and J ends, which lost 3 bases and 8 bases, there was a span of 14 bases. The CDR3 runs 14 residues. CDR3 sequence: CAISEGTPRDEQFF. The CDR3, as DNA: TGTGCCATCAGTGAAGGGACACCGAGGGATGAGCAGTTCTTC.

This clone has a handful of counts. The V gene is TRBV27, the J gene TRBJ1-1; TRBD1 agrees at 8 bases. V shed 8 bases and J 5 bases; nucleotides not matched to a gene: 13. This CDR3 contains 15 residues. The germline V gene encodes CDR1 MNHEY and CDR2 SMNVEV (reference sequence). DNA of the CDR3: TGTGCCAGCGCTGATCCGAGACAGGGGATGACTGAAGCTTTCTTT. It encodes CASADPRQGMTEAFF.

The rearrangement uses TRBV28 and TRBJ2-1; TRBD2 agrees at 8 bases. The J segment lost 7 bases and the V segment lost 7 bases, leaving 6 bases of the junction unmatched. Per germline, CDR1 MDHEN and CDR2 SYDVKM. CDR3 size: 13 residues. The DNA for the CDR3 is TGTGCCAGCAAAACGGGGGGGGCGAATGAGCAGTTCTTC. Protein product: CASKTGGANEQFF.